The subject of this entry is one T cell receptor beta chain. Other nucleotide sequences in the sample specify the same CDR3. Treatment noted: around 19 received Ad26.COV2.S at low or high dose, single or two shots; 5 received placebo; per-sample allocation not given. Samples analyzed were those drawn on day 63 after the first vaccine or placebo injection. These data are taken from a study of Ad26.COV2.S vaccination and SARS-CoV-2 variants. Here immunoSEQ multiplex PCR was the method, and the copy in TCRdb shows in-frame clones only, minus some. Among about 350,000 clones listed, about 87% were seen once. CDR1 MDHEN and CDR2 SYDVKM come from the germline V gene. V shed 2 bases, J shed 1 base, and the junction held 2 bases outside the gene matches. The CDR3 spans 15 residues.

The input for sequencing was peripheral blood, taken in a trial of Ad26.COV2.S vaccine versus placebo. The TCR comes from a person aged 18-60 years who received the Ad26.COV2.S COVID-19 vaccine or a placebo. This chain uses TRBV28 with TRBJ1-1, with TRBD1 identical over 9 bases. The CDR3 region is CASSLGGQGNTEAFF. CDR3 DNA sequence: TGTGCCAGCAGTTTAGGGGGACAGGGGAACACTGAAGCTTTCTTT.